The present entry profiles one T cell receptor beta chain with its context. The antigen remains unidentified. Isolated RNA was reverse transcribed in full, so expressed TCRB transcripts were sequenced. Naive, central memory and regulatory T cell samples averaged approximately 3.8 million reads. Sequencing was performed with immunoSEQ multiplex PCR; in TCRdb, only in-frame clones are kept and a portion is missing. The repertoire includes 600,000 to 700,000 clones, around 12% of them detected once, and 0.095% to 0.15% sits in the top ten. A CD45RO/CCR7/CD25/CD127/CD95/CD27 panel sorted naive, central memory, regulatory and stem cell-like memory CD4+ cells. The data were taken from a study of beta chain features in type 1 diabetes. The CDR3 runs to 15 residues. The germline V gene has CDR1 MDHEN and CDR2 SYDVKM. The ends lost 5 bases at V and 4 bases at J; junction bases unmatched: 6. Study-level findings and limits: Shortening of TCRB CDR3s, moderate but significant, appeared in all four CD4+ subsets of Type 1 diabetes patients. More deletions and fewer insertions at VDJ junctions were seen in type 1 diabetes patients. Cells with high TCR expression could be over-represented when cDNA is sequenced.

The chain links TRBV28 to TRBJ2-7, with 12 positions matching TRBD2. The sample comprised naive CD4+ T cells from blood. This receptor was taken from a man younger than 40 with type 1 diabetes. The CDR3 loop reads CASSDPGLAGYEQYF. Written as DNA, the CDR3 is TGTGCCAGCAGTGATCCGGGACTAGCGGGTTACGAGCAGTACTTC.